This T cell receptor (beta chain) originates from a study of graft-versus-host responses after intestinal transplantation. Study-level information: Transplantation in recipients was multivisceral, liver-intestinal, or isolated intestinal.

The table came from immunoSEQ multiplex PCR; TCRdb's copy has only in-frame clones and leaves some out. Counted here are 120,000 or so clones, about 94% occurring once; the ten biggest clones make up around 0.49%. General study findings and limits: When patients had graft-donor T cell macrochimerism, their allografts held high graft-versus-host to host-versus-graft clonal ratios.

Worth noting for this clone: Its antigen is undetermined.

The CDR3 has 13 amino acids. Germline lookup yields CDR1 MNHEY and CDR2 SMNVEV (reference sequence). With V trimmed by 5 bases and J by 4 bases, 5 bases remained unmatched. This sequence joins TRBV27 and TRBJ2-7; 7 bases line up with TRBD1. The receptor was derived from a human donor who received an intestinal transplant. This specimen was unstimulated CD8+ T cells sorted from spleen or lymph node cells, taken before intestinal transplant. The CDR3 protein is CASSPGQTYEQYF. The CDR3 coding sequence is TGTGCCAGCAGTCCGGGACAGACTTACGAGCAGTACTTC.